This passage covers 11 T cell receptor beta chains from one sample sequenced in a study of blood T cell repertoires in COVID-19. Generated by immunoSEQ multiplex PCR, the TCRdb table keeps only in-frame clones and is missing some. The table includes roughly 97,000 clones, approximately 90% detected once. The specimen sequenced was peripheral blood. The receptors stem from a man in his fifties or sixties with acute or convalescent COVID-19.

This rearrangement joins TRBV5-1 to TRBJ1-5; D is unclear. The germline V and J ends were trimmed by 4 bases and 4 bases, with 9 bases remaining between them. Germline assignment: CDR1 SGHRS and CDR2 YFSETQ. This CDR3 region has 13 residues. The CDR3 sequence: CASSTDPNQPQHF. The CDR3 DNA reads TGCGCCAGCAGCACAGATCCAAATCAGCCCCAGCATTTT. Full variable domain (outside the CDR3, taken from reference TRBV5-1 and TRBJ1-5): KAGVTQTPRYLIKTRGQQVTLSCSPISGHRSVSWYQQTPGQGLQFLFEYFSETQRNKGNFPGRFSGRQFSNSRSEMNVSTLELGDSALYLCASSTDPNQPQHFGDGTRLSIL.

The rearrangement uses TRBV11-2 and TRBJ1-1; 9 bases line up with TRBD1. Germline loops: CDR1 SGHAT, CDR2 FQNNGV. This CDR3 comprises 13 residues. The trim removed 5 bases at V and 4 bases at J, leaving 2 bases unmatched. CDR3 residues: CASSKTGGTEAFF. The CDR3 region has the DNA TGTGCCAGCAGCAAGACAGGGGGCACTGAAGCTTTCTTT.

This chain links TRBV6-5 with TRBJ2-5; 9 nucleotides match TRBD2. V lost 6 bases to trimming and J lost 0 bases; unmatched junction nucleotides: 5. The CDR3 loop spans 15 amino acids. Per germline, CDR1 MNHEY and CDR2 SVGAGI. The CDR3 DNA sequence: TGTGCCAGCAGACCTAGCGGGACGTACCAAGAGACCCAGTACTTC. Translating gives CASRPSGTYQETQYF.

This sequence joins TRBV24-1 and TRBJ2-1; D perhaps matches TRBD2 (5 bases). V was trimmed by 3 bases and J by 7 bases, leaving 15 bases between them. The CDR3 extends over 15 amino acids. CDR1 is KGHDR and CDR2 is SFDVKD in the germline V gene. CDR3 DNA sequence: TGTGCCACCAGTGATGGCCGGAAAACGGGGAATGAGCAGTTCTTC. Its translation is CATSDGRKTGNEQFF.

This rearrangement joins TRBV7-9 to TRBJ1-5, with 8 nucleotides matching TRBD1. In germline, CDR1 is SEHNR, CDR2 FQNEAQ (reference sequence). There are 14 residues in the CDR3. The V and J ends lost 3 bases and 5 bases, in that order; junction bases with no gene match: 3. CDR3 protein: CASSFSGGDQPQHF. DNA for the CDR3: TGTGCCAGCAGCTTCTCAGGGGGCGATCAGCCCCAGCATTTT.

This clone was recorded only once. This chain connects TRBV27 to TRBJ1-1, with no clear D. From germline, CDR1 is MNHEY and CDR2 SMNVEV (reference sequence). The CDR3 runs to 14 residues. With 4 bases removed from V and 6 bases from J, the gap between germline ends came to 15 bases. CDR3 residues: CASSSLAAGAEAFF. The CDR3, as DNA: TGTGCCAGCAGTTCCTTGGCAGCCGGAGCTGAAGCTTTCTTT.

The chain is built from TRBV3-1 (or the pseudogene TRBV3-2) and TRBJ1-4; tentatively, D is TRBD1 (5 bases). The germline V gene has CDR1 LGHDT and CDR2 YNNKEL (reference sequence). The V end lost 1 base, the J end lost 11 bases, and 11 bases lay between the germline ends. The CDR3 contains 13 residues. This chain's CDR3 is CASSQASGFKLFF. The CDR3 bases are TGTGCCAGCAGCCAAGCCTCAGGGTTTAAACTGTTTTTT.

This sequence joins TRBV27 and TRBJ2-4; D is ambiguous. The CDR3 extends over 14 amino acids. V was trimmed by 5 bases and J by 0 bases, leaving 8 bases between them. Per the germline V gene, CDR1 is MNHEY and CDR2 is SMNVEV (reference sequence). Here the CDR3 DNA reads TGTGCCAGCAGTCGCGACTTAGCCAAAAACATTCAGTACTTC. Its translation: CASSRDLAKNIQYF.

The chain employs TRBV27 and TRBJ2-6, with 7 bases aligning to TRBD1. This CDR3 is built from 17 residues. The germline V gene has CDR1 MNHEY and CDR2 SMNVEV (reference sequence). The junction had 7 bases not matched to a gene; V was cut back by 3 bases and J by 2 bases. DNA for the CDR3: TGTGCCAGCAGTTTTTACCTAGGGGGCGCTGGGGCCAACGTCCTGACTTTC. As protein: CASSFYLGGAGANVLTF.

The CDR3 DNA sequence: TGTGCCAGCAGAGCACAGGGCGGGCAGTATTTT. Translating it yields CASRAQGGQYF. The chain carries TRBV3-1 (or the pseudogene TRBV3-2) and TRBJ2-3; D may be TRBD1 (6 bases). The CDR3 totals 11 residues. Trimming shortened V by 6 bases and J by 11 bases, and 12 bases separated the two germline ends. Germline V lookup: CDR1 LGHDT, CDR2 YNNKEL (reference sequence).

The chain joins TRBV5-4 to TRBJ2-3, with 8 bases lining up with TRBD1. CDR1 SGHNT and CDR2 YYREEE come from the germline V gene (reference sequence). There are 16 residues in the CDR3. V lost 4 bases and J lost 4; bases outside the gene matches: 11. The CDR3 reads CASSGGGQGASDTQYF. The CDR3 region has the DNA TGTGCCAGCAGCGGGGGTGGGCAGGGGGCTTCAGATACGCAGTATTTT.